This T cell receptor (beta chain) was sequenced for a study of vaccination and CD4 T cells after COVID-19. The overall study: Stimulation of cells relied on overlapping spike peptides derived from SARS-CoV-2, HCoV-NL63, HCoV-OC43 and HCoV-229E.

Researchers used the Oncomine TCR Beta short-read assay to sequence DNA from cultured CD4+ T cells. TCRdb itself ran the PCR reads through MiXCR, one entry per CDR3 protein. The table records fewer than 7,500 distinct CDR3 sequences, about two thirds of them present only once. This CDR3 spans 13 amino acids. Germline assignment: CDR1 SGHRS and CDR2 YFSETQ. V shed 0 bases and J 8 bases; nucleotides not matched to a gene: 1. Concerning this clonotype itself: What it binds is not known.

Sample treatment: roughly 10-day PBMC culture with coronavirus spike peptide pools or control peptides (ViraFEST assay). During the years 2011-2018, before the COVID-19 pandemic, the unexposed donor's CD4+ T cells were collected. Per-well cultures of two million PBMCs received around 10 IU/ml IL-2 and about 9.6 ug/ml peptide pools. Negative selection separated CD4+ T cells from roughly ten-day cultures. Sequenced material: CD4+ T cells from blood, cultured in vitro. The receptor comes from a human donor in good health. The chain employs TRBV5-1 and TRBJ1-4; 7 bases fit TRBD1. CDR3 bases: TGCGCCAGCAGCTTGGGACAGGGAGAAAAACTGTTTTTT. Its translation is CASSLGQGEKLFF. Together with reference TRBV5-1 and TRBJ1-4, the CDR3 gives the full variable domain: KAGVTQTPRYLIKTRGQQVTLSCSPISGHRSVSWYQQTPGQGLQFLFEYFSETQRNKGNFPGRFSGRQFSNSRSEMNVSTLELGDSALYLCASSLGQGEKLFFGSGTQLSVL.